The sequence of this T cell receptor (beta chain) was determined in a study of blood T cell repertoires in COVID-19. Study as a whole: Collection of acute and convalescent COVID-19 samples took place in the United States, Italy and Spain. The cDNA or gDNA used as material had been derived from T cells, B-cell-depleted T cells, or PBMCs.

CDR1 is SGHAT and CDR2 is FQNNGV in the germline V gene. V lost 5 bases, J lost 5 bases, and 13 bases lay in between. CDR3 size: 13 residues. Methods used by the authors: For nucleated cells, counts were estimated from reference gene primer amplification. Profiling relied on immunoSEQ multiplex PCR, and the TCRdb table lists in-frame clones only, not all of them. V and J calls and clone size are given by that table; D and trimming were obtained from the DNA. The table records about 50,000 clones, roughly 86% of them present only once. This chain joins TRBV11-2 and TRBJ2-7; TRBD2 is a possible D gene (6 bases). The sequenced sample was peripheral blood. The sequence derives from a woman aged 55-69 years with acute or convalescent COVID-19. The CDR3, as DNA: TGTGCCAGCAGCCCCTCGGGAGTAGACGAGCAGTACTTC. Its protein is CASSPSGVDEQYF.